The sequence of this T cell receptor (beta chain) was determined in a study of shared clonotypes between healthy human individuals. In the study overall: Plates per donor: three CD4 naive, three CD4 memory, two CD8 naive, one CD8 memory.

Germline CDR1 reads SGDLS; CDR2 reads YYNGEE. With 7 bases clipped from V and 3 bases from J, the junction kept 14 bases outside the gene matches. The CDR3 runs to 16 residues. Deep was the level at which the assay was run. Each subset's genomic DNA was split evenly across several immunoSEQ plates. Using immunoSEQ multiplex PCR, the repertoire was profiled, and TCRdb retains in-frame clones only, with some absent. This sample has 2 million to 2.5 million clones, with approximately 94% found just once. Regarding the study as a whole: Naive CD4 clonotypes overlapped across a few donors at approximately 5%.

CD45RO-negative, CCR7-selected cells formed the naive CD8 fraction, which excluded terminally differentiated effector memory CD45RA+ cells. Note on this clone: Antigen specificity is unknown.

This chain links TRBV9 with TRBJ2-3, with 7 bases matching TRBD2. The receptor comes from a man aged 18 to 30 in good health. Some clones in this sample may be carry-over from other donors' samples. The specimen sequenced was naive CD8+ T cells from PBMCs. The CDR3 spells CASAHPRTSSTDTQYF. The CDR3 DNA reads TGTGCCAGCGCCCATCCCCGGACTAGTTCTACAGATACGCAGTATTTT.